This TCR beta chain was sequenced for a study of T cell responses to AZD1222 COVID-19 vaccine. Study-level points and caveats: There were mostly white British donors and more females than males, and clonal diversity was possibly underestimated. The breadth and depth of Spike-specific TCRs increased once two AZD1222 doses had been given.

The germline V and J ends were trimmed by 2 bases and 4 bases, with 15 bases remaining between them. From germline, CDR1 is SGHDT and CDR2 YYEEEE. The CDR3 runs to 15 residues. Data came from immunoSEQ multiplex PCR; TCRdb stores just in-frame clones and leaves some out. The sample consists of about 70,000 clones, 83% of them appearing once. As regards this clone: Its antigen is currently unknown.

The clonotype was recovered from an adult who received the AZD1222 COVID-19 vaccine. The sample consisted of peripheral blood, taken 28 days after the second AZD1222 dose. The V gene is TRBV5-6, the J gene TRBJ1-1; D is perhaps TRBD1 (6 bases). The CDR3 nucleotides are TGTGCCAGCAGCTTCGGGTTACAGGGCGCCACTGAAGCTTTCTTT. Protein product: CASSFGLQGATEAFF.